This T cell receptor beta chain was obtained from a study of graft-versus-host responses after intestinal transplantation. Study-level background: Among the recipients, all got anti-thymocyte globulin induction and then tacrolimus and steroids for roughly three years. General study results and limits: Early post-transplant HvG declines tracked with peak circulating GvH clone levels. Recipient-marrow GvH clones were detected, some having first appeared in ileum or blood.

Sequencing was performed with immunoSEQ multiplex PCR; in TCRdb, only in-frame clones are kept and a portion is missing. Found here are about 57,000 clones, roughly 90% of them singletons; the top ten hold roughly 1.5%. V was pared by 5 bases and J by 5 bases, with 6 bases of the junction left unmatched. This CDR3 comprises 15 residues. The V gene's germline CDR1 is MGHDK and CDR2 SYGVNS. Notes on this clone: The antigen is undetermined.

The sequences come from PBMCs, collected 26 days after transplant. The chain employs TRBV25-1 and TRBJ2-1, with TRBD2 matching 10 bases. The clonotype was recovered from a human patient who received an intestinal transplant, so some T cells may come from the graft donor. The CDR3 DNA is TGTGCCAGCAGTCCTCCGGGACTAGCGAACAATGAGCAGTTCTTC. Protein: CASSPPGLANNEQFF.